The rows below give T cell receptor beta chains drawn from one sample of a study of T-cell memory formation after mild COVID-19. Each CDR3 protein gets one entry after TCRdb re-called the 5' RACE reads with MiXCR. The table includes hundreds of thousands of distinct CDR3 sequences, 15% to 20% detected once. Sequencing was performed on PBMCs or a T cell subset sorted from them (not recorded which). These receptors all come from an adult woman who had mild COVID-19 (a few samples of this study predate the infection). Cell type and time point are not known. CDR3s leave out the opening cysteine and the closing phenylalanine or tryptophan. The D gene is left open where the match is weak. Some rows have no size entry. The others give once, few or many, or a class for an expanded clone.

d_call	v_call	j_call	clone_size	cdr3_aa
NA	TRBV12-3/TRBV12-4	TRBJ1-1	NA	ASSFHSDTEAF
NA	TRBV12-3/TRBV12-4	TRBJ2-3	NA	ASSFNSGPTDTQY
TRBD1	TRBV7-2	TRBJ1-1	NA	ASSRGQVNTEAF
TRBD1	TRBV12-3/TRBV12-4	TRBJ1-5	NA	ASSLLGDRDQPQH
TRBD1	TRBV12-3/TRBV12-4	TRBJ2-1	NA	ASSLTRQGYNEQF
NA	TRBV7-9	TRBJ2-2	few	ASSPQGELF
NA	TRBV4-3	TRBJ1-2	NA	ASSPTRGNGYT
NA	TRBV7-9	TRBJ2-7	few	ASSLKGDNEQY
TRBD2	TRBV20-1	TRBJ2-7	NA	SARVPGLAGTYEQY
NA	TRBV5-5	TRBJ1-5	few	ASSLAVPWGSNQPQH